This T cell receptor (beta chain) was sequenced for a study of blood T cell repertoires in COVID-19. About the research overall: Sample material is recorded as cDNA or gDNA derived from T cells, B-cell-depleted T cells, or PBMCs.

CDR3 size: 17 residues. Per germline, CDR1 SGDLS and CDR2 YYNGEE. Germline trimming cut 3 bases from V and 12 bases from J; bases unmatched to any gene: 18. Sequencing used immunoSEQ multiplex PCR; TCRdb keeps in-frame clones, though not all of them. The sample includes fewer than 100,000 clones, around three quarters of them seen just once. Sequencing was carried out using peripheral blood. The chain couples TRBV9 to TRBJ2-1; 10 positions agree with TRBD1. The receptor's source is a woman in her seventies with acute or convalescent COVID-19. The CDR3 nucleotides are TGTGCCAGCAGCGAGTCCCGGGACAGGGGTTTGTCAGGTGGGCAGTTCTTC. It specifies CASSESRDRGLSGGQFF.